These 6 T cell receptor beta chains were sequenced from one sample in a study of blood T cell repertoires in COVID-19. Method: immunoSEQ multiplex PCR; TCRdb's copy keeps in-frame clones and lacks some. This table has 200,000 to 250,000 clones, roughly nine tenths appearing once. Sequencing was carried out using peripheral blood. The origin of the receptors is a woman aged 45-59 years with COVID-19, enrolled during active disease.

V gene TRBV11-2 combines with J gene TRBJ1-1; D is uncertain. Trimming took off 4 bases at V and 10 bases at J, with 10 bases between the two ends. Germline-derived CDR1 and CDR2 are SGHAT and FQNNGV. The CDR3 is 11 amino acids. CDR3 DNA sequence: TGTGCCAGCAGCTCTAATGGGCGAGCTTTCTTT. Translation gives CASSSNGRAFF.

This chain joins TRBV7-9 and TRBJ2-7; 15 nucleotides line up with TRBD2. This CDR3 is built from 16 residues. V shed 5 bases and J 2 bases; nucleotides not matched to a gene: 4. Germline V gene sequence: CDR1 SEHNR, CDR2 FQNEAQ (reference sequence). CDR3 loop: CASSRTSGGAPYEQYF. The CDR3 DNA follows: TGTGCCAGCAGCCGGACTAGCGGGGGGGCCCCCTACGAGCAGTACTTC. The full variable domain, completed using reference TRBV7-9 and TRBJ2-7, is DTGVSQNPRHKITKRGQNVTFRCDPISEHNRLYWYRQTLGQGPEFLTYFQNEAQLEKSRLLSDRFSAERPKGSFSTLEIQRTEQGDSAMYLCASSRTSGGAPYEQYFGPGTRLTVT.

V gene TRBV5-6 combines with J gene TRBJ1-1, with a weak D call TRBD1 (6 bases). V was pared by 6 bases and J by 10 bases, with 22 bases between. The CDR3 runs 14 residues. From germline, CDR1 is SGHDT and CDR2 YYEEEE. As DNA, the CDR3 is TGTGCCAGCACCCTTGGGGGGGGGCGGGGAGGAGCTTTCTTT. It codes for CASTLGGGRGGAFF.

The J gene is TRBJ1-1, the V gene TRBV12-3 or TRBV12-4; D is perhaps TRBD1 (5 bases). The V gene lost 5 bases and the J gene lost 4 bases, with 11 bases spanning the gap. The CDR3 contains 13 residues. The CDR3 sequence is CASSRPGGTEAFF. The CDR3 region has the DNA TGTGCCAGCAGTCGCCCGGGGGGCACTGAAGCTTTCTTT.

The V gene is TRBV30, the J gene TRBJ1-2, with TRBD1 identical over 8 bases. From germline, CDR1 is GTSNPN and CDR2 SVGIG (reference sequence). J was trimmed by 0 bases and V by 5 bases; bases with no gene match: 11. This CDR3 has 16 amino acids. CDR3 protein: CAWFFGTGYSNYGYTF. The CDR3 DNA reads TGTGCCTGGTTTTTCGGGACAGGCTATTCTAACTATGGCTACACCTTC.

This chain joins TRBV7-6 and TRBJ2-7; a possible D gene is TRBD1 (6 bases). The V gene lost 4 bases and the J gene lost 2 bases, with 12 bases spanning the gap. The CDR3 length is 14 residues. Germline values: CDR1 SGHVS, CDR2 FNYEAQ. Written as DNA, the CDR3 is TGTGCCAGCAGCTCCCGGGACACCCCCTACGAGCAGTACGTC. Translating it yields CASSSRDTPYEQYV.